The T cell receptor (beta chain) described here comes from a study of cytomegalovirus exposure and HLA in healthy donors. A multiplex PCR was run with 60 Vbeta primers and 13 Jbeta primers. Using immunoSEQ multiplex PCR, the repertoire was profiled, and TCRdb retains in-frame clones only, with some absent. The sample shows some 160,000 clones, 80% of them seen only once. Germline values: CDR1 MDHEN, CDR2 SYDVKM. V lost 6 bases and J 11 bases, leaving 16 bases between the germline ends. The CDR3 has 12 amino acids. The V and J genes are TRBV28 and TRBJ1-1; D is uncertain. This TCR derives from a male donor in good health and CMV-seropositive. The sequencing sample was made of PBMCs. The CDR3 nucleotides are TGTGCCAGCAGCCCCCGCCCTAGCAGGGCTTTCTTT. It specifies CASSPRPSRAFF.